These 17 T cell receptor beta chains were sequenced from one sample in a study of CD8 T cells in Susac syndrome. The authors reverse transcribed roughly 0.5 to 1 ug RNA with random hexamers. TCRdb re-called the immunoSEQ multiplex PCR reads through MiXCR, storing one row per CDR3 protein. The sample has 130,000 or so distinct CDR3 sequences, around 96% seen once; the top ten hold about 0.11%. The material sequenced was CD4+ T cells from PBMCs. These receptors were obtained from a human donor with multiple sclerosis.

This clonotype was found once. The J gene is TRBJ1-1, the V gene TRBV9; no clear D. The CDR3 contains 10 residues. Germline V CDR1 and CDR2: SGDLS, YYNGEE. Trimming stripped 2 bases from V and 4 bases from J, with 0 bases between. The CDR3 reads CASSVTEAFF. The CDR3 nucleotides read TGTGCCAGCAGCGTCACTGAAGCTTTCTTT.

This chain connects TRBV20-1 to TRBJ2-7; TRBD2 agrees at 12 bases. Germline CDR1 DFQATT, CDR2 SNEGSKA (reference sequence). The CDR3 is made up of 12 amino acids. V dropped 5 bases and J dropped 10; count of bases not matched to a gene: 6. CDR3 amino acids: CSAWTSGTPQYF. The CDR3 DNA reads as TGCAGTGCTTGGACTAGCGGGACCCCCCAGTACTTC.

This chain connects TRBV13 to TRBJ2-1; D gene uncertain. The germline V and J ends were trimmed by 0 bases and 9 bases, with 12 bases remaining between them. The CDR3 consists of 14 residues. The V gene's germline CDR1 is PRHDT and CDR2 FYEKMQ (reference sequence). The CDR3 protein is CASSLGAFLVEQFF. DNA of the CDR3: TGTGCCAGCAGCTTAGGTGCGTTCCTGGTTGAGCAGTTCTTC.

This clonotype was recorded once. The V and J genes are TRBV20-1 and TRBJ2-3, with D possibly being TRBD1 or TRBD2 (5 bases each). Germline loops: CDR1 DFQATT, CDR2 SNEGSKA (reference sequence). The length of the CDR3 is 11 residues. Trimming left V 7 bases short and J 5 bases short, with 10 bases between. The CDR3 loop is CSGERGDTQYF. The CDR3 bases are TGCAGTGGGGAGAGGGGAGATACGCAGTATTTT.

The CDR3 loop reads CSATVAGRGETQYF. The CDR3 coding sequence is TGCAGTGCTACGGTAGCGGGGCGGGGAGAGACCCAGTACTTC. The V and J genes are TRBV20-1 and TRBJ2-5; 8 positions agree with TRBD2. Per germline, CDR1 DFQATT and CDR2 SNEGSKA (reference sequence). V was clipped by 4 bases and J by 4 bases; unmatched bases: 8. The CDR3 extends over 14 amino acids.

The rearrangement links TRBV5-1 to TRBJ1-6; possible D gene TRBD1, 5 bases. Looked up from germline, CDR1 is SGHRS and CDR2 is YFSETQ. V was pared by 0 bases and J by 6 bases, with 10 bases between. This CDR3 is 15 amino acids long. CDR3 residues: CASSLADTTNSPLHF. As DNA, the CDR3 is TGCGCCAGCAGCTTGGCGGACACGACTAATTCACCCCTCCACTTT.

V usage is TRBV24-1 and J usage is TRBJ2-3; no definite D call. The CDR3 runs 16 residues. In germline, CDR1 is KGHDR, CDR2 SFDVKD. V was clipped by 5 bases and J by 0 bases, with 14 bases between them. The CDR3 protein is CATSVYEASSTDTQYF. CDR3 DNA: TGTGCCACCAGTGTCTATGAGGCCTCTAGCACAGATACGCAGTATTTT.

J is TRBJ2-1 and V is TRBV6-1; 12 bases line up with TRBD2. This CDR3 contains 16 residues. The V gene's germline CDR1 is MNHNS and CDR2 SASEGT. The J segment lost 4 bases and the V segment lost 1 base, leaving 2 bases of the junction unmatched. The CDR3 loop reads CASSEETSGRYNEQFF. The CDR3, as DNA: TGTGCCAGCAGTGAAGAGACTAGCGGGAGATACAATGAGCAGTTCTTC.

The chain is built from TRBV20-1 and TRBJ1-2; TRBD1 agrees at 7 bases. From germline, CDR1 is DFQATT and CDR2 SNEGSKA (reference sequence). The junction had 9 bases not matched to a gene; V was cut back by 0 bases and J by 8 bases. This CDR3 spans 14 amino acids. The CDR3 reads CSAREAEQGKGYTF. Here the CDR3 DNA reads TGCAGTGCTAGAGAAGCGGAACAGGGGAAGGGCTACACCTTC.

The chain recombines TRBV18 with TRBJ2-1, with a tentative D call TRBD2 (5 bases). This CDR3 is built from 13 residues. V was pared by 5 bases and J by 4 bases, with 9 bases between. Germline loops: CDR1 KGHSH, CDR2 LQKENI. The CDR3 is CASSSSTYNEQFF. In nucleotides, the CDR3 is TGTGCCAGCTCATCTAGCACTTACAATGAGCAGTTCTTC.

The DNA for the CDR3 is TGCAGTGCTAGAGATGGCAGGGGAAGGGTCTACGAGCAGTACTTC. It specifies CSARDGRGRVYEQYF. This chain links TRBV20-1 with TRBJ2-7, with D possibly being TRBD1 (6 bases). Germline-derived CDR1 and CDR2 are DFQATT and SNEGSKA (reference sequence). The CDR3 consists of 15 residues. Trimming removed 0 bases from V and 3 bases from J, with 15 bases in between.

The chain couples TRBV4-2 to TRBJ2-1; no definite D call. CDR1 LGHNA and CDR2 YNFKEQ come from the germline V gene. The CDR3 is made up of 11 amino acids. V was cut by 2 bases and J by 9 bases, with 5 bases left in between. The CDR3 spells CASSQWSEQFF. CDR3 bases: TGTGCCAGCAGCCAATGGAGTGAGCAGTTCTTC.

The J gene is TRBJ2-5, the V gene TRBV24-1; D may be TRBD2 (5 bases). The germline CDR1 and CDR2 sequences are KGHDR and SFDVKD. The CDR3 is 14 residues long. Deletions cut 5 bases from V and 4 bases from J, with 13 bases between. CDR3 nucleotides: TGTGCCACCAGTGCTAACGGGGTTCGAGAGACCCAGTACTTC. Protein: CATSANGVRETQYF.

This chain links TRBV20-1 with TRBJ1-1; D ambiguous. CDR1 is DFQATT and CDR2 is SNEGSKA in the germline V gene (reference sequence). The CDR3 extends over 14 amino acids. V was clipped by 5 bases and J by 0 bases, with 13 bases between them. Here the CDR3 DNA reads TGCAGTGCTCAATCCCGCGGACTGAACACTGAAGCTTTCTTT. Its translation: CSAQSRGLNTEAFF.

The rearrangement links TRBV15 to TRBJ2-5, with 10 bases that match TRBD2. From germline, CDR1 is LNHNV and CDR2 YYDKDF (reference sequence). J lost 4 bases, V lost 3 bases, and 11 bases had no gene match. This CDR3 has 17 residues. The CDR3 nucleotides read TGTGCCACCAGCAGGGGATCTGGGTTAGCGGGAGGAGAGACCCAGTACTTC. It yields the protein CATSRGSGLAGGETQYF.

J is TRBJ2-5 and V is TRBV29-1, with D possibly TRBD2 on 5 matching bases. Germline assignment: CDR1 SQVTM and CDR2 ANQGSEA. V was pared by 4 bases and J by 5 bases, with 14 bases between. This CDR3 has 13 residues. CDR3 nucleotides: TGCAGCGTTGCCGGGAAAGTCGGGGAGACCCAGTACTTC. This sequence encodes CSVAGKVGETQYF.

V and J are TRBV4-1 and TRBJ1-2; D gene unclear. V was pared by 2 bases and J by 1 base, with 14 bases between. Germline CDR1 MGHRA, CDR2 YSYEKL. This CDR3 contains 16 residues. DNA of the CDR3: TGCGCCAGCAGCCAAACTTTAGGAAAGCTTAACTATGGCTACACCTTC. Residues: CASSQTLGKLNYGYTF.